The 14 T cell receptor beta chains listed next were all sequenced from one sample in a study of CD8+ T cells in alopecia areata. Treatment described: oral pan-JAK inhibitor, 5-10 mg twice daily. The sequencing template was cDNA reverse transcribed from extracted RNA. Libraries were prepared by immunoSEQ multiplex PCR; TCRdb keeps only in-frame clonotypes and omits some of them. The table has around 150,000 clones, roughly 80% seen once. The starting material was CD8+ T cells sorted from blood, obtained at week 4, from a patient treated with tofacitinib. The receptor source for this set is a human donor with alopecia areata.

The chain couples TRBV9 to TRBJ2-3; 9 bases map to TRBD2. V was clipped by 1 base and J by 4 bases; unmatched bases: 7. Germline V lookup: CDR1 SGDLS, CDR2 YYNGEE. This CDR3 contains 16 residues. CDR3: CASSVFAGGPADTQYF. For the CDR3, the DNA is TGTGCCAGCAGCGTATTCGCGGGGGGGCCGGCAGATACGCAGTATTTT.

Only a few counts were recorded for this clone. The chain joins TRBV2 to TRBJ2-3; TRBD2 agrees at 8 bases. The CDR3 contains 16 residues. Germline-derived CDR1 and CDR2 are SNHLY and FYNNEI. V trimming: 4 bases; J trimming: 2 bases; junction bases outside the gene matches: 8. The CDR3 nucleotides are TGTGCCAGCAGTGTACTTACCGGGGGGGCCACAGATACGCAGTATTTT. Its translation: CASSVLTGGATDTQYF.

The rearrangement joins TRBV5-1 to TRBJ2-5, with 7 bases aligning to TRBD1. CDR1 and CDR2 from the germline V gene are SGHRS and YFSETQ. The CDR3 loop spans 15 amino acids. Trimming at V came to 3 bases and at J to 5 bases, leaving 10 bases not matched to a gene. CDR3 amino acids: CASSSRDRGWETQYF. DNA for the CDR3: TGCGCCAGCAGCTCCCGGGACAGAGGATGGGAGACCCAGTACTTC.

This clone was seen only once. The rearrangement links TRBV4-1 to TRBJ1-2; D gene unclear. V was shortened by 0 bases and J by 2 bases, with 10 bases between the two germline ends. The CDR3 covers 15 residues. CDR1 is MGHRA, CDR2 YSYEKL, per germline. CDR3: CASSQELGLNYGYTF. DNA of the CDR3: TGCGCCAGCAGCCAAGAGCTAGGACTAAACTATGGCTACACCTTC.

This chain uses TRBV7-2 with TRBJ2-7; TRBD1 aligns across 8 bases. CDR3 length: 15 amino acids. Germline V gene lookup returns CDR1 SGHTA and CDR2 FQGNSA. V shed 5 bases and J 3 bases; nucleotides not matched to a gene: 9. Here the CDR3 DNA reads TGTGCCAGCAGCCCGCCGGGACAGGAATTCTACGAGCAGTACTTC. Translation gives CASSPPGQEFYEQYF.

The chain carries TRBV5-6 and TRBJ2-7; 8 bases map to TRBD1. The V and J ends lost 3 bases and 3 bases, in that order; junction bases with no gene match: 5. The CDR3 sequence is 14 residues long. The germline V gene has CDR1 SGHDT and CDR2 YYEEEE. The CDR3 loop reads CASSSGQEDYEQYF. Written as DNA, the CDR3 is TGTGCCAGCAGCTCGGGACAGGAGGACTACGAGCAGTACTTC.

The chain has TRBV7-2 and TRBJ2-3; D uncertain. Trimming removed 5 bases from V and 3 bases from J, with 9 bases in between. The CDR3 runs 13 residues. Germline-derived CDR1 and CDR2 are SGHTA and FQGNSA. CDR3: CASSRPTTDTQYF. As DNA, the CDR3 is TGTGCCAGCAGCAGGCCCACTACAGATACGCAGTATTTT.

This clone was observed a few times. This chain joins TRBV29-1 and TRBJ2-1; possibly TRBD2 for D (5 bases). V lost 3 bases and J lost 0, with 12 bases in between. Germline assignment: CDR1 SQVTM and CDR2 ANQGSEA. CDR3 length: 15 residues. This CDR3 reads CSVDSGENSYNEQFF. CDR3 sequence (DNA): TGCAGCGTTGACAGTGGGGAGAACTCCTACAATGAGCAGTTCTTC.

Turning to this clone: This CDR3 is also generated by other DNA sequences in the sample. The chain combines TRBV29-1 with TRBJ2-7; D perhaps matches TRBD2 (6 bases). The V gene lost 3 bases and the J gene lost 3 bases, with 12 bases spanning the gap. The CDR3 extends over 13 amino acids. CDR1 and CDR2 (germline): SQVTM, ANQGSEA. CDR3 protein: CSVEGGVHYEQYF. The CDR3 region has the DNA TGCAGCGTTGAGGGAGGAGTTCACTACGAGCAGTACTTC.

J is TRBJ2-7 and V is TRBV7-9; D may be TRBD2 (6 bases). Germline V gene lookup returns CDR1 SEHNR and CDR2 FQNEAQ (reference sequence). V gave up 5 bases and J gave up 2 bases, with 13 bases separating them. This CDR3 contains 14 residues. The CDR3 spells CASSHPGGTYEQYF. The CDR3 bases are TGTGCCAGCAGCCACCCAGGCGGGACCTACGAGCAGTACTTC.

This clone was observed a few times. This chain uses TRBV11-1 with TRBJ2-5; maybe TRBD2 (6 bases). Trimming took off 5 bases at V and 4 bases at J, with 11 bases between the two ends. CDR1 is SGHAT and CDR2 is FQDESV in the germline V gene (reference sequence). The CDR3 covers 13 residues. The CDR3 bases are TGTGCCAGCAGCCCCGGGAGACTAGAGACCCAGTACTTC. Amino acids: CASSPGRLETQYF.

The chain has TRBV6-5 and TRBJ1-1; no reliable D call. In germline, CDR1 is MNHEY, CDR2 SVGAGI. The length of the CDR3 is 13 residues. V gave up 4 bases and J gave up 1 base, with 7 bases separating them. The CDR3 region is CASSLNGNTEAFF. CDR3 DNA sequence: TGTGCCAGCAGTTTGAACGGGAACACTGAAGCTTTCTTT.

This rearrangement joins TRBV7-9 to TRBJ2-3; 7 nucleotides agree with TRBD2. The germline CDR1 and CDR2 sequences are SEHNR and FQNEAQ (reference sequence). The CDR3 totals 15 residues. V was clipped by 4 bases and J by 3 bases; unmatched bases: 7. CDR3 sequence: CASSSPSGSTDTQYF. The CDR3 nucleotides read TGTGCCAGCAGCTCCCCTAGCGGATCAACAGATACGCAGTATTTT. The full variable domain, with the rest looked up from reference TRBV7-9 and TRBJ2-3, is DTGVSQNPRHKITKRGQNVTFRCDPISEHNRLYWYRQTLGQGPEFLTYFQNEAQLEKSRLLSDRFSAERPKGSFSTLEIQRTEQGDSAMYLCASSSPSGSTDTQYFGPGTRLTVL.

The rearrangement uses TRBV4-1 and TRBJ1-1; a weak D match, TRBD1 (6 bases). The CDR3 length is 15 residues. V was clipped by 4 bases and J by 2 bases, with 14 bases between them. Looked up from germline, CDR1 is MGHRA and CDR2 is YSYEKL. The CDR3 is CASSRTPQGNTEAFF. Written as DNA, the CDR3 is TGCGCCAGCAGCCGGACCCCACAGGGAAACACTGAAGCTTTCTTT.